Presented here are 21 T cell receptor beta chains from one specimen sequenced in a study of CD8+ T cells in alopecia areata. Reverse transcription of extracted RNA yielded cDNA, which provided the sequencing template. Generated by immunoSEQ multiplex PCR, the TCRdb table keeps only in-frame clones and is missing some. The sample has 110,000 to 150,000 clones, about 85% seen once. Treatment specified: oral pan-JAK inhibitor, 5-10 mg twice daily. This sample comprised CD8+ T cells sorted from blood, obtained at week 4, from a patient treated with tofacitinib. The receptors shown here come from a human donor with alopecia areata.

The chain is built from TRBV23-1 and TRBJ1-5; D possibly corresponds to TRBD1 (6 bases). TRBV23-1 is known as an ORF, though its function is uncertain. CDR3 length equals 16 residues. Trimming shortened V by 9 bases and J by 0 bases, and 18 bases separated the two germline ends. CDR3 nucleotide sequence: TGCGCCAGTATTCAAACAGGGACTAATAGCAATCAGCCCCAGCATTTT. Residues: CASIQTGTNSNQPQHF.

Comment on this clone: The sample carries other DNA sequences with the same CDR3. This chain uses TRBV5-1 with TRBJ2-7, with D uncertain. The V gene's germline CDR1 is SGHRS and CDR2 YFSETQ. The CDR3 length is 13 residues. V was shortened by 1 base and J by 0 bases, with 5 bases between the two germline ends. In DNA form, the CDR3 reads TGCGCCAGCAGCTTGTCGAGCTCCTACGAGCAGTACTTC. Amino acids: CASSLSSSYEQYF.

This clone occurred a few times. The chain is built from TRBV29-1 and TRBJ1-2, with D possibly being TRBD1 (6 bases). Germline CDR1 reads SQVTM; CDR2 reads ANQGSEA. V gave up 5 bases and J gave up 8 bases, with 18 bases separating them. The CDR3 spans 13 residues. This CDR3 reads CSVQPGDEQGYTF. The CDR3 DNA follows: TGCAGCGTTCAGCCAGGGGACGAGCAAGGCTACACCTTC.

V usage is TRBV15 and J usage is TRBJ2-7; either TRBD1 or TRBD2 may supply D (5 bases each). V was shortened by 6 bases and J by 3 bases, with 9 bases between the two germline ends. The germline V gene has CDR1 LNHNV and CDR2 YYDKDF (reference sequence). The CDR3 contains 12 residues. CDR3 loop: CATSPGSYEQYF. The DNA for the CDR3 is TGTGCCACCAGTCCAGGGAGCTACGAGCAGTACTTC.

Concerning this clone: The same CDR3 is also encoded by other DNA sequences in this sample. This sequence joins TRBV4-1 and TRBJ1-1; tentatively, D is TRBD1 (6 bases). From germline, CDR1 is MGHRA and CDR2 YSYEKL. Trimming cost V 3 bases and J 8 bases, with 10 bases left between them. The CDR3 runs to 12 residues. In nucleotides, the CDR3 is TGCGCCAGCAGCCAGGGGGCGGACGAAGCTTTCTTT. Encoded protein: CASSQGADEAFF.

This sequence joins TRBV2 and TRBJ2-7, with 8 nucleotides matching TRBD1. Trimming at V came to 2 bases and at J to 3 bases, leaving 9 bases not matched to a gene. The CDR3 is 16 amino acids. The germline gives CDR1 SNHLY, CDR2 FYNNEI. CDR3 in amino acids: CASSEHRDRGDYEQYF. The CDR3, as DNA: TGTGCCAGCAGTGAACACCGAGACAGGGGAGACTACGAGCAGTACTTC. Looking up the rest from reference TRBV2 and TRBJ2-7 gives the full variable domain: EPEVTQTPSHQVTQMGQEVILRCVPISNHLYFYWYRQILGQKVEFLVSFYNNEISEKSEIFDDQFSVERPDGSNFTLKIRSTKLEDSAMYFCASSEHRDRGDYEQYFGPGTRLTVT.

The chain couples TRBV11-2 to TRBJ2-1; TRBD1 matches at 7 bases. The CDR3 has 17 residues. V lost 4 bases to trimming and J lost 3 bases; unmatched junction nucleotides: 12. Per germline, CDR1 SGHAT and CDR2 FQNNGV. CDR3 nucleotides: TGTGCCAGCAGCTCGTTTGTGACAGGGATTTTCTACAATGAGCAGTTCTTC. Amino acids: CASSSFVTGIFYNEQFF.

The J gene is TRBJ2-1, the V gene TRBV5-1; possible D gene TRBD2, 5 bases. Germline V lookup: CDR1 SGHRS, CDR2 YFSETQ. The CDR3 length is 12 residues. The germline V and J ends were trimmed by 4 bases and 8 bases, with 10 bases remaining between them. In nucleotides, the CDR3 is TGCGCCAGCAGCCCGCAGAGGGATGAGCAGTTCTTC. Its protein product is CASSPQRDEQFF.

CDR3 amino acids: CSVEGRTYEQYF. The CDR3 DNA follows: TGCAGCGTTGAAGGACGGACCTACGAGCAGTACTTC. The chain links TRBV29-1 to TRBJ2-7; D unresolved. Germline loops: CDR1 SQVTM, CDR2 ANQGSEA. The V and J ends lost 1 base and 2 bases respectively, with 6 bases between them. The CDR3 is 12 residues long.

This chain connects TRBV27 to TRBJ1-1, with 9 bases aligning to TRBD1. V was clipped by 7 bases and J by 9 bases; unmatched bases: 9. In germline, CDR1 is MNHEY, CDR2 SMNVEV (reference sequence). The CDR3 sequence is 13 residues long. DNA for the CDR3: TGTGCCAGCACCGCCGTACAGGGGGCTAAAGCTTTCTTT. Translated, it gives CASTAVQGAKAFF.

CDR3 nucleotide sequence: TGTGCCATCAGTGGCCTGGGACAGGCGGCCACCGGGGAGCTGTTTTTT. It codes for CAISGLGQAATGELFF. J is TRBJ2-2 and V is TRBV10-3; TRBD1 matches 8 bases. Germline V gives CDR1 ENHRY, CDR2 SYGVKD. The CDR3 runs to 16 residues. The V and J ends lost 4 bases and 4 bases, in that order; junction bases with no gene match: 8.

The chain has TRBV5-5 and TRBJ2-1; D uncertain. V was shortened by 0 bases and J by 7 bases, with 5 bases between the two germline ends. Germline lookup yields CDR1 SGHKS and CDR2 YYEKEE (reference sequence). This CDR3 is built from 12 residues. This chain's CDR3 is CASSLDGNEQFF. The CDR3, as DNA: TGTGCCAGCAGCTTGGATGGTAATGAGCAGTTCTTC.

CDR3 residues: CASSPGQGGDEQFF. CDR3 nucleotide sequence: TGTGCCAGCAGCCCTGGACAGGGGGGCGATGAGCAGTTCTTC. The rearrangement links TRBV7-6 to TRBJ2-1; TRBD1 agrees at 10 bases. The CDR3 is 14 amino acids. The germline gives CDR1 SGHVS, CDR2 FNYEAQ. After removal of 5 bases from V and 8 bases from J, the junction contained 6 bases not matched to a gene.

The chain recombines TRBV7-3 with TRBJ2-3; the match to TRBD2 covers 7 bases. CDR3 size: 15 residues. The germline V gene has CDR1 SGHTA and CDR2 FQGTGA. Unmatched junction bases numbered 4, after V lost 2 bases and J lost 2 bases. The CDR3 bases are TGTGCCAGCAGCTTAGCGGGAGTGCTCACAGATACGCAGTATTTT. Its translation: CASSLAGVLTDTQYF.

By share, this clone counts as medium-sized (0.01 to 0.1%). The rearrangement uses TRBV2 and TRBJ2-7, with D unclear. The CDR3 is 13 amino acids. The V end lost 9 bases, the J end lost 3 bases, and 15 bases lay between the germline ends. Germline CDR1 reads SNHLY; CDR2 reads FYNNEI. The CDR3, as DNA: TGTGCCAGTCAGGAGAGTCTCTTCTACGAGCAGTACTTC. This gives the protein CASQESLFYEQYF.

The chain has TRBV27 and TRBJ2-7, with D possibly being TRBD1 (6 bases). The CDR3 length is 14 residues. The germline V and J ends were trimmed by 2 bases and 5 bases, with 13 bases remaining between them. Germline V gene data show CDR1 as MNHEY and CDR2 as SMNVEV (reference sequence). DNA for the CDR3: TGTGCCAGCAGTTTAACCAGGGGCGGCCACGAGCAGTACTTC. Translation: CASSLTRGGHEQYF.

The genes are TRBV29-1 and TRBJ2-7, with 7 nucleotides matching TRBD1. V dropped 4 bases and J dropped 6; count of bases not matched to a gene: 9. Germline V gene sequence: CDR1 SQVTM, CDR2 ANQGSEA. This CDR3 has 13 residues. The CDR3: CSVVETGRTEQYF. CDR3 coding DNA: TGCAGCGTTGTAGAGACAGGGCGGACCGAGCAGTACTTC.

This rearrangement joins TRBV29-1 to TRBJ1-2; TRBD1 might be the D (6 bases). CDR3 length: 16 amino acids. From germline, CDR1 is SQVTM and CDR2 ANQGSEA. V was clipped by 4 bases and J by 2 bases, with 20 bases between them. In DNA form, the CDR3 reads TGCAGCGTTGGTGCGGGACATGATTTTGCCAACTATGGCTACACCTTC. This gives the protein CSVGAGHDFANYGYTF.

The chain recombines TRBV21-1 with TRBJ2-5. TRBV21-1 is tagged as a pseudogene. The CDR3 contains 13 residues. The CDR3 sequence is CASSTRSQETQYF. The CDR3 DNA is TGTGCCAGCAGCACTCGATCCCAAGAGACCCAGTACTTC.

The chain is built from TRBV19 and TRBJ1-1; D call uncertain. The germline gives CDR1 LNHDA, CDR2 SQIVND (reference sequence). This CDR3 region has 16 residues. Between the trimmed V and J ends, which lost 2 bases and 0 bases, there was a span of 13 bases. DNA of the CDR3: TGTGCCAGTAGTATACGGTCGGAGGCCGTGAACACTGAAGCTTTCTTT. This sequence encodes CASSIRSEAVNTEAFF. The whole variable domain, remainder taken from reference TRBV19 and TRBJ1-1, is DGGITQSPKYLFRKEGQNVTLSCEQNLNHDAMYWYRQDPGQGLRLIYYSQIVNDFQKGDIAEGYSVSREKKESFPLTVTSAQKNPTAFYLCASSIRSEAVNTEAFFGQGTRLTVV.

This sequence joins TRBV2 and TRBJ2-1, with TRBD2 identical over 10 bases. The CDR3 runs to 14 residues. Germline V gene sequence: CDR1 SNHLY, CDR2 FYNNEI. The trim removed 3 bases at V and 10 bases at J, leaving 6 bases unmatched. Here the CDR3 DNA reads TGTGCCAGCAGTGAGGGACTAGCGAGTCCCGAGCAGTTCTTC. This codes for CASSEGLASPEQFF.